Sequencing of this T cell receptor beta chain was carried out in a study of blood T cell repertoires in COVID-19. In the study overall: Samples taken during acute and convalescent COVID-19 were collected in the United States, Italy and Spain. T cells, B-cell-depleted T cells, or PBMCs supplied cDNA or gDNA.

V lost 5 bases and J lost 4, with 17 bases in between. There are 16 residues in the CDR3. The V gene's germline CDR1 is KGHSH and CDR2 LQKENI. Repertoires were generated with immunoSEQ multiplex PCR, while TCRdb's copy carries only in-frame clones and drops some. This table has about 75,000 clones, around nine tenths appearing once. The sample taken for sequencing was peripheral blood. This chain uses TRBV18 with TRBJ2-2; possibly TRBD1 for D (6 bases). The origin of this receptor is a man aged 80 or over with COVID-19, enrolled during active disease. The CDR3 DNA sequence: TGTGCCAGCTCATCAACTCGTGGCAGGGGCACCGGGGAGCTGTTTTTT. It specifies CASSSTRGRGTGELFF.